This TCR beta chain emerged from a study of cytomegalovirus exposure and HLA in healthy donors. General study findings and limits: Three CMV-associated chains proved CMV antigen-specific in vitro.

In the case of this clone: Its antigen is as yet unknown.

The germline V gene encodes CDR1 LGHNA and CDR2 YSLEER. V lost 1 base to trimming and J lost 4 bases, with 5 bases between them. The CDR3 is made up of 13 amino acids. Repertoires were generated with immunoSEQ multiplex PCR, while TCRdb's copy carries only in-frame clones and drops some. Found here are tens of thousands of clones, approximately 86% of them singletons; the top ten hold around 3%. The chain has TRBV4-3 and TRBJ1-3, with D unclear. Sequencing input: PBMCs. The sequence was obtained from a man aged 25-45 years in good health and CMV-seronegative. CDR3 DNA: TGCGCCAGCAGCCAAGCCCTGGGAAACACCATATATTTT. Protein product: CASSQALGNTIYF.